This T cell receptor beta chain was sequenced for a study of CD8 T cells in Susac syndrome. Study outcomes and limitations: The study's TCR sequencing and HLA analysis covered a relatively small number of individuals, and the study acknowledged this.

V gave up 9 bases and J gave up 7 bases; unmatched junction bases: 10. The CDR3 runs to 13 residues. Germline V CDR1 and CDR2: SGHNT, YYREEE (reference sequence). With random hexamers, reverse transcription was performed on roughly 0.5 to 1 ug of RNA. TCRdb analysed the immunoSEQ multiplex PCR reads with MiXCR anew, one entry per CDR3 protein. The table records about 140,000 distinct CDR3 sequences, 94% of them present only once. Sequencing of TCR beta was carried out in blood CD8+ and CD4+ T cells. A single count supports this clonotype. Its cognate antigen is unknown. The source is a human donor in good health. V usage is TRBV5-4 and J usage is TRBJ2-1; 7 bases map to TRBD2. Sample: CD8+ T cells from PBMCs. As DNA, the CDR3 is TGTGCCACCCGGGCGGGAGTAGCGAATGAGCAGTTCTTC. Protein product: CATRAGVANEQFF.